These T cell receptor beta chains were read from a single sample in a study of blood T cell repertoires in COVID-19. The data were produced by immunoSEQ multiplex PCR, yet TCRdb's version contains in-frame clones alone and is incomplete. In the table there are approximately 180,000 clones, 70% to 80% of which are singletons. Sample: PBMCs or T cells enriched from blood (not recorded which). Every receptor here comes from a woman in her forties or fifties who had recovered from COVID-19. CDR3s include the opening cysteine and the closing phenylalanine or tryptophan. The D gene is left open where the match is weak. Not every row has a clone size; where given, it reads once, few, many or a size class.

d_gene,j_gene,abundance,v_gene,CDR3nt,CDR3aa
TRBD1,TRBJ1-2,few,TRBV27,TGTGCCAGCAGTTCGCCCGGGACAGGGAAGCATGGCTACACCTTC,CASSSPGTGKHGYTF
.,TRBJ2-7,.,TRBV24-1,TGTGCCACCAGTGATGACACCTCCTACGAGCAGTACTTC,CATSDDTSYEQYF
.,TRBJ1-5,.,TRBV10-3,TGTGCCATCAGTACCTTGGACAGAAATCAGCCCCAGCATTTT,CAISTLDRNQPQHF
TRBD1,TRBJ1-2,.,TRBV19,TGTGCCTGCGTGAAGGGGACAGGGGGTAACTATGGCTACACCTTC,CACVKGTGGNYGYTF
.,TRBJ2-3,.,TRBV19,TGTGCCAGTAGTAACTACGGTACTAGCACAGATACGCAGTATTTT,CASSNYGTSTDTQYF
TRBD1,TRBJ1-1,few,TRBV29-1,TGCAGCGCCGGGACAGGGGGGAGTACTGAAGCTTTCTTT,CSAGTGGSTEAFF
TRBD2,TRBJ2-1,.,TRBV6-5,TGTGCCAGCAGTTACGGGACTAGCGGGTCGGGGGAGCAGTTCTTC,CASSYGTSGSGEQFF
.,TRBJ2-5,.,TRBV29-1,TGCAGCGTTGCAGTAGAGACCCAGTACTTC,CSVAVETQYF
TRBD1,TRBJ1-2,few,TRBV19,TGTGCCAGCACAGACAGGGGGCGCCCCTATGGCTACACCTTC,CASTDRGRPYGYTF
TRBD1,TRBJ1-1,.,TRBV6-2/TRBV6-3,TGTGCCAGCAGTTCACAGGGGAGGACTGAAGCTTTCTTT,CASSSQGRTEAFF
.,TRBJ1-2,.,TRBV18,TGTGCCAGCTCACCACCGGGGGGACCCTATGGCTACACCTTC,CASSPPGGPYGYTF
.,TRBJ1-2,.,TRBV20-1,TGCAGTGCTAGTCCCACAGGGCTCTTCTATGGCTACACCTTC,CSASPTGLFYGYTF
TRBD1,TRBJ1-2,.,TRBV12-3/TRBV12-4,TGTGCCAGCAGTTTGAGGGGGCAGGGTGGAAACACCTTC,CASSLRGQGGNTF
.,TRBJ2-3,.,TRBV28,TGTGCCAGCAGTTTGATAACGCTTGATGCGGATACGCAGTATTTT,CASSLITLDADTQYF
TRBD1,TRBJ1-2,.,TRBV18,TGTGCCAGCTCGCCGGACAGGGCTAACTATGGCTACACCTTC,CASSPDRANYGYTF
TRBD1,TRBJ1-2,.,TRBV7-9,TGTGCCAGCAGCTCAGGGGGCGTCTATGGCTACACCTTC,CASSSGGVYGYTF
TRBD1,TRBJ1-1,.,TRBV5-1,TGCGCCAGCAGCTTAGCCGACAGGGCTGGGGCAGCTTTCTTT,CASSLADRAGAAFF
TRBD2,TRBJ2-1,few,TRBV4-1,TGCGCCAGCAGCCACCGACTAGCGGGAGCCAATGAGCAGTTCTTC,CASSHRLAGANEQFF
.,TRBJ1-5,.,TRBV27,TGTGCCAGCAGCTTTCGAGGTCAGCCCCAGCATTTT,CASSFRGQPQHF
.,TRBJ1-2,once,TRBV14,TGTGCCAGCAGCCAAGCCAGGGGCCATGGCTACACCTTC,CASSQARGHGYTF
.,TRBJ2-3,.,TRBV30,TGTGCCTGGAGTGTCACGGGGAGTGGGGGCACAGATACGCAGTATTTT,CAWSVTGSGGTDTQYF
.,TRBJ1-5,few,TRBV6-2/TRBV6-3,TGTGCCAGCAGTTACTCGAGTGCCAATCAGCCCCAGCATTTT,CASSYSSANQPQHF
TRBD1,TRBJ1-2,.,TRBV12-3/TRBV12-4,TGTGCCAGCAGGGGACAGGCGAATGGCTACACCTTC,CASRGQANGYTF
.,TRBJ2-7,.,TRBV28,TGTGCCAGCAGTTTACCCCCCGGGACAACCTACGAGCAGTACTTC,CASSLPPGTTYEQYF
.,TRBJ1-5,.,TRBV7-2,TGTGCCAGCAGCTTATATCGTGGAGGCAATCAGCCCCAGCATTTT,CASSLYRGGNQPQHF
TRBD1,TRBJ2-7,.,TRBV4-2,TGTGCCAGCAGCCAAACGTTTGGGGCGAACAGGGGGTACTACGAGCAGTACTTC,CASSQTFGANRGYYEQYF
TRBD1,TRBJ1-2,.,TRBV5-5,TGTGCCAGCAGCTTGGCAGGACAGGTCTATGGATATGGCTACACCTTC,CASSLAGQVYGYGYTF
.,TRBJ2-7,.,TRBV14,TGTGCCAGCAGCCAAGGACTGAAGGCCGAGCAGTACTTC,CASSQGLKAEQYF
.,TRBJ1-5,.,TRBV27,TGTGCCAGTAGCGGGTCCAGGGGTCTTCGCAATCAGCCCCAGCATTTT,CASSGSRGLRNQPQHF
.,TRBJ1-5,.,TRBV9,TGTGCCAGCAGCGTAGCAGACTTCAATCAGCCCCAGCATTTT,CASSVADFNQPQHF
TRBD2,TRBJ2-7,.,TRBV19,TGTGCCAGTAGTATAGATCTTAGCGGGAGAGGAGAGCAGTACTTC,CASSIDLSGRGEQYF
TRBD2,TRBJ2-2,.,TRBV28,TGTGCCAGCAGAAGTCCCTCGGCGGGAGCCACCGGGGAGCTGTTTTTT,CASRSPSAGATGELFF
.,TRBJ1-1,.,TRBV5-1,TGCGCCAGCAGCTCCCCCTCGGGGGTCACTGAAGCTTTCTTT,CASSSPSGVTEAFF
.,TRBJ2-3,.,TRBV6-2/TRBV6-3,TGTGCCAGCAGTTACCGACTAGAGCGGCGGGATACGCAGTATTTT,CASSYRLERRDTQYF
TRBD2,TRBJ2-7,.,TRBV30,TGTGCCTGGAGTGCCAAGGGACTAGCGGGAGCCGAGCAGTACTTC,CAWSAKGLAGAEQYF
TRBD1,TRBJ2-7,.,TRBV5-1,TGCGCCAGCAGCCAGACAGGGGGGGAAGAGCAGTACTTC,CASSQTGGEEQYF
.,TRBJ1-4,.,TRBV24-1,TGTGCCACCAGTGGGACAGCTGATGAAAAACTGTTTTTT,CATSGTADEKLFF
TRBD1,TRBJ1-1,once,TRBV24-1,TGTGCCACCAGTGATGCCCCCGGGACAGGCGTGAACACTGAAGCTTTCTTT,CATSDAPGTGVNTEAFF
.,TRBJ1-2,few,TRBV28,TGTGCCAGCAGTTTGGTGCGGCGCGGCAGGGATGGCTACACCTTC,CASSLVRRGRDGYTF
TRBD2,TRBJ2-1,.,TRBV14,TGTGCCAGCAGCCAAGCAGCGGGAAGTTACAATGAGCAGTTCTTC,CASSQAAGSYNEQFF
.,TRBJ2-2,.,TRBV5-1,TGCGCCAGCAGCGACCCCTCTGGAGCCGGGGAGCTGTTTTTT,CASSDPSGAGELFF
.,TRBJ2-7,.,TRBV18,TGTGCCAGCTCCCCCTACGCGGACAGAAGCTCCTACGAGCAGTACTTC,CASSPYADRSSYEQYF
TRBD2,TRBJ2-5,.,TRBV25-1,TGTGCCAGCAGTGAACGTTCCCCCACTAGCGGTCAAGAGACCCAGTACTTC,CASSERSPTSGQETQYF
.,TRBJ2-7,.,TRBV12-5,TGTGCTAGTGGTTTGGATCTACAGTACGAGCAGTACTTC,CASGLDLQYEQYF
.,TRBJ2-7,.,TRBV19,TGTGCCAGTAGTCTTGACGCGGACTCCTACGAGCAGTACTTC,CASSLDADSYEQYF
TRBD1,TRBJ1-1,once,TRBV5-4,TGTGCCAGCAGCCCGGACAGGCTCCGTTACACTGAAGCTTTCTTT,CASSPDRLRYTEAFF
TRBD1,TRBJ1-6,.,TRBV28,TGTGCCAGCAGTAAGGGAGACAGGGGATATTCACCCCTCCACTTT,CASSKGDRGYSPLHF
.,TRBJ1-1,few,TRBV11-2,TGTGCCAGCGAGCCGGGGTACACTGAAGCTTTCTTT,CASEPGYTEAFF
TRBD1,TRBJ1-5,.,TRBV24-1,TGTGCCACCAGTGACCCCCGGACAGGGGTCAATCAGCCCCAGCATTTT,CATSDPRTGVNQPQHF
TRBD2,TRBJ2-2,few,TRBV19,TGTGCCAGTAGGACACTAGCGGGAGGGGACACCGGGGAGCTGTTTTTT,CASRTLAGGDTGELFF